The 7 T cell receptor beta chains below were found in one sample sequenced in a study of tumor-infiltrating lymphocytes in primary liver carcinoma. A constant-region primer served to make TCR beta cDNA from roughly 500 ng total RNA. Sequencing libraries for TCR beta derived from three nested multiplex PCR rounds that used slightly modified ARM-PCR. Each of the first two PCR rounds ran approximately 11 cycles with TRBV1-TRBV30 forward and C-beta reverse primers. In TCRdb, the multiplex PCR reads were re-called with MiXCR into one record per CDR3 protein. The sample gives 90,000 to 150,000 distinct CDR3 sequences, less than 75% of which show up once; more than 7% is in the top ten. Both RNA and DNA were isolated together from approximately 22-30 mg of bulk tissue that had not been sorted. Sequencing was carried out using tumor-adjacent normal liver tissue. These receptors all come from an older woman with primary liver carcinoma and hepatitis B virus infection.

This sequence joins TRBV2 and TRBJ1-2; the D is unclear. Trimming took 5 bases from V and 8 from J, leaving 18 bases between them. Germline CDR1 and CDR2: SNHLY and FYNNEI. This CDR3 is 14 amino acids long. CDR3 nucleotide sequence: TGTGCCAGCAGTTCGGGTATAGGGTCTTTCGGCTACACCTTC. The encoded protein is CASSSGIGSFGYTF.

To note about this clonotype: This could be a read error, since a much larger clone is one nucleotide away. The rearrangement links TRBV6-4 to TRBJ1-2, with unresolved D. This CDR3 comprises 14 residues. The V end lost 6 bases, the J end lost 4 bases, and 15 bases lay between the germline ends. Germline V gives CDR1 MRHNA, CDR2 SNTAGT. This CDR3 is CASRPGSSSYGYTF. The DNA for the CDR3 is TGTGCCAGCAGACCAGGAAGTTCGTCCTATGGCTACACCTTC.

Notes on this clonotype: The germline gene is not matched at one end of the junction; a read error may be the cause. V gene TRBV29-1 combines with J gene TRBJ2-7; 12 positions agree with TRBD2. Per germline, CDR1 SQVTM and CDR2 ANQGSEA. The CDR3 contains 15 residues. CDR3 nucleotides: TGTAGCGCTAAGCCGACTAGCGGGAGTTCCTACGAGCAGTACTTC. This translates into CSAKPTSGSSYEQYF.

The sample holds many counts of this clonotype. This chain joins TRBV5-1 and TRBJ2-2; 7 bases agree with TRBD2. CDR1 and CDR2 (germline): SGHRS, YFSETQ. Unmatched junction bases numbered 7, after V lost 2 bases and J lost 6 bases. This CDR3 is 15 amino acids long. CDR3 in amino acids: CASSLAGPLAGELFF. The CDR3 DNA follows: TGCGCCAGCAGCTTAGCGGGACCCCTCGCCGGGGAGCTGTTTTTT.

The chain couples TRBV4-1 to TRBJ2-5; the D gene could be TRBD1 or TRBD2 (5 bases each). This CDR3 has 13 amino acids. Germline-derived CDR1 and CDR2 are MGHRA and YSYEKL. V shed 9 bases and J shed 9 bases, with 20 bases lying between them. DNA of the CDR3: TGCGCCAGTAGCTTCCGGATAATGGGGGCCCAGTACTTC. It encodes CASSFRIMGAQYF.

As regards this clonotype: One junction end does not reproduce the germline sequence, and a read error may be involved. This chain links TRBV6-6 with TRBJ2-1, with 7 nucleotides matching TRBD1. The CDR3 spans 16 residues. CDR1 is MNHNY and CDR2 is SVGAGI in the germline V gene (reference sequence). DNA for the CDR3: TGTACCAGCAGTTTCGGGACAGTTGCCGACTACAATGAGCAGTTATTC. Translated: CTSSFGTVADYNEQLF.

About this clonotype itself: The CDR3 end shows no conserved phenylalanine or tryptophan, and so a read error is likely. The genes are TRBV28 and TRBJ1-2; D may be TRBD1 (5 bases). This CDR3 region has 12 residues. Germline assignment: CDR1 MDHEN and CDR2 SYDVKM. V dropped 10 bases and J dropped 5 bases, with 14 bases sitting between them. Here the CDR3 reads CATGGVKYGYTI. The CDR3 region has the DNA TGTGCCACCGGGGGTGTCAAGTATGGCTACACCATC.